These T cell receptor beta chains were read from a single sample in a study of shared clonotypes between healthy human individuals. TCRdb's table, derived via immunoSEQ multiplex PCR, lists solely in-frame clones and lacks some. The sample consists of approximately 460,000 clones, approximately 80% of them appearing once. Material: PBMCs. These receptors originate from a woman in her thirties or forties in good health. Some clones in this sample may be carry-over from other donors' samples. Both conserved end residues are part of each CDR3. The order of the fields is D gene, V gene, J gene, clone size, CDR3 DNA, CDR3 protein. D genes are given only for firm matches. Size is omitted from some rows. Given values are once, few, many or a class for expanded clones.

>.|TRBV28|TRBJ2-7|.
TGTGCCAGCAGTGCAGACCGCTACCTCTACGAGCAGTACTTC
CASSADRYLYEQYF
>.|TRBV7-2|TRBJ2-7|.
TGTGCCAGCAGCTCTACCGGGACCCCGGACGAGCAGTACTTC
CASSSTGTPDEQYF
>TRBD1|TRBV12-5|TRBJ1-2|.
TGTGCTAGTGGACCTACAGGGGGTGGCTACACCTTC
CASGPTGGGYTF
>.|TRBV9|TRBJ2-7|.
TGTGCCAGCAGCGCCCCCTTAGGGGGAGGATCCTACGAGCAGTACTTC
CASSAPLGGGSYEQYF
>.|TRBV7-9|TRBJ2-7|many
TGTGCCAGCAGCTTTTCGGCAGGGCCCTCCTACGAGCAGTACTTC
CASSFSAGPSYEQYF
>.|TRBV5-4|TRBJ2-1|.
TGTGCCAGCAGCGCAAGGAACAATGAGCAGTTCTTC
CASSARNNEQFF
>.|TRBV19|TRBJ2-1|.
TGTGCCAGTAGTATCTCTCTGGACTCCTACAATGAGCAGTTCTTC
CASSISLDSYNEQFF
>TRBD1|TRBV9|TRBJ1-2|few
TGTGCCAGCAGCGGAACAGGGGGACAGAACTATGGCTACACCTTC
CASSGTGGQNYGYTF
>TRBD2|TRBV11-3|TRBJ2-1|.
TGTGCCAGCAGCTTAGGTAGGAGCGGGAGTTGGTACAATGAGCAGTTCTTC
CASSLGRSGSWYNEQFF
>.|TRBV10-3|TRBJ1-1|few
TGTGCCATCCGGGGCTTTATGAACACTGAAGCTTTCTTT
CAIRGFMNTEAFF
>.|TRBV7-2|TRBJ2-7|.
TGTGCCAGCAGCTTAGTCTCCTACGAGCAGTACTTC
CASSLVSYEQYF
>TRBD1|TRBV6-5|TRBJ1-5|.
TGTGCCAGCAAGAGGACAGGGGCTAGCAATCAGCCCCAGCATTTT
CASKRTGASNQPQHF
>.|TRBV5-4|TRBJ1-1|.
TGTGCCAGCAGCTTGGCCGTGGGGGCGTCGAACACTGAAGCTTTCTTT
CASSLAVGASNTEAFF
>.|TRBV28|TRBJ1-4|.
TGTGCCAGCAGCCGAACCCCGGGGTCCGAGGGTGAAAAACTGTTTTTT
CASSRTPGSEGEKLFF
>TRBD2|TRBV6-4|TRBJ2-3|.
TGTGCCAGCAGTGTCGAAGCGGGAAGTGCAGATACGCAGTATTTT
CASSVEAGSADTQYF
>TRBD1|TRBV2|TRBJ2-2|.
TGTGCCAGCAATGACCGGGACAGGGCATCCGGGGAGCTGTTTTTT
CASNDRDRASGELFF
>.|TRBV5-4|TRBJ2-2|.
TGTGCCAGCGGAAGAGACAGGAACACCGGGGAGCTGTTTTTT
CASGRDRNTGELFF
>.|TRBV27|TRBJ2-7|few
TGTGCCAGCAGCCAGGGGACCTTTCCCTACGAGCAGTACTTC
CASSQGTFPYEQYF
>.|TRBV7-2|TRBJ2-6|.
TGTGCCAGCAGCTTACAAGGACGGAGCTCTGGGGCCAACGTCCTGACTTTC
CASSLQGRSSGANVLTF
>TRBD2|TRBV11-3|TRBJ2-1|.
TGTGCCAGCAGCTTAAGTTCGGGAGGTGAGCCCAATGAGCAGTTCTTC
CASSLSSGGEPNEQFF
>.|TRBV28|TRBJ1-5|.
TGTGCCAGCAGTTTCGGGCAGCCCCAGCATTTT
CASSFGQPQHF
>TRBD2|TRBV7-2|TRBJ2-3|.
TGTGCCAGCAGCCCTGGGACTAGCGGGAGCGATACGCAGTATTTT
CASSPGTSGSDTQYF
>TRBD1|TRBV30|TRBJ2-2|.
TGTGCAGGACAGGGGCGGTCAAACGGGGAGCTGTTTTTT
CAGQGRSNGELFF
>TRBD1|TRBV7-3|TRBJ1-2|.
TGTGCCAGCAGCAGCGGACAGGGTGGTTATGGCTACACCTTC
CASSSGQGGYGYTF
>.|TRBV5-1|TRBJ1-1|.
TGCGCCAGCAGCAGGGACACTACGAACACTGAAGCTTTCTTT
CASSRDTTNTEAFF
>.|TRBV4-1|TRBJ2-2|many
TGCGCCAGCAGCCGGGGACTGTTCGGGGAGCTGTTTTTT
CASSRGLFGELFF
>.|TRBV2|TRBJ2-4|once
TGTGCCAGCAGTGAAGCCGTTGGGCCAGCGAAAAACATTCAGTACTTC
CASSEAVGPAKNIQYF
>.|TRBV2|TRBJ1-4|.
TGTGCCAGCAGTCCCGGGGAGGGGGGTGAAAAACTGTTTTTT
CASSPGEGGEKLFF
>.|TRBV18|TRBJ2-3|.
TGTGCCAGCTCAGTGGACTCCGGCACAGATACGCAGTATTTT
CASSVDSGTDTQYF
>.|TRBV10-3|TRBJ1-2|few
TGTGCCATCAGTGACAGGGGTCCCAACTATGGCTACACCTTC
CAISDRGPNYGYTF
>TRBD2|TRBV11-2|TRBJ2-7|.
TGTGCCAGCAGCCCCCGATCCAACCCAATAGCGGGAGTGCGGGGAGAGCAGTACTTC
CASSPRSNPIAGVRGEQYF
>TRBD2|TRBV28|TRBJ2-2|.
TGTGCCAGCAGGAGTAGCGGGAGGGGGACCGGGGAGCTGTTTTTT
CASRSSGRGTGELFF
>.|TRBV6-4|TRBJ2-1|.
TGTGCCAGCAGTGAGGGGGCAGGGTACTACAATGAGCAGTTCTTC
CASSEGAGYYNEQFF
>TRBD1|TRBV2|TRBJ1-3|few
TGTGCCAGCAGGCGCACAGGGGGATACTCTGGAAACACCATATATTTT
CASRRTGGYSGNTIYF
>.|TRBV2|TRBJ1-2|.
TGTGCCAGCTTCACAGTAAAGGAGCTAAACTATGGCTACACCTTC
CASFTVKELNYGYTF
>.|TRBV6-4|TRBJ2-3|.
TGTGCCAGCAGTGACTCGCAGGGGAGCACAGATACGCAGTATTTT
CASSDSQGSTDTQYF
>.|TRBV11-1|TRBJ2-3|.
TGTGCCAGCAGTCTCGACAGCAGCACAGATACGCAGTATTTT
CASSLDSSTDTQYF
>.|TRBV15|TRBJ2-1|many
TGTGCCACCAGCAGAGATCGATGGTACGGTTACAATGAGCAGTTCTTC
CATSRDRWYGYNEQFF